What follows are 10 T cell receptor beta chains derived from one specimen sequenced in a study of cytomegalovirus exposure and HLA in healthy donors. Vbeta (60) and Jbeta (13) primers were used in the PCR. The assay was immunoSEQ multiplex PCR, and TCRdb's table has in-frame clones only and misses some. This sample has 150,000 to 250,000 clones; 82% occur once, and the top ten carry roughly 0.097%. Material for sequencing was PBMCs. The source is a boy between 2 and 10 years old in good health and CMV-seronegative.

V usage is TRBV5-6 and J usage is TRBJ1-2; TRBD1 aligns across 11 bases. The CDR3 covers 15 residues. CDR1 is SGHDT and CDR2 is YYEEEE in the germline V gene. Trimming removed 4 bases from V and 4 bases from J; junction bases left unmatched: 6. The CDR3 sequence is CASSGGGQGGYGYTF. The CDR3 nucleotides read TGTGCCAGCAGCGGAGGGGGACAGGGGGGCTATGGCTACACCTTC. The whole variable domain, remainder taken from reference TRBV5-6 and TRBJ1-2, is DAGVTQSPTHLIKTRGQQVTLRCSPKSGHDTVSWYQQALGQGPQFIFQYYEEEERQRGNFPDRFSGHQFPNYSSELNVNALLLGDSALYLCASSGGGQGGYGYTFGSGTRLTVV.

V usage is TRBV10-3 and J usage is TRBJ2-5; 9 nucleotides line up with TRBD2. Unmatched junction bases numbered 15, after V lost 2 bases and J lost 11 bases. The CDR3 extends over 16 amino acids. Germline loops: CDR1 ENHRY, CDR2 SYGVKD. CDR3 bases: TGTGCCATCAGTGAGCGAGATGGGTCGGCGGGGGGGGCGCAGTACTTC. It specifies CAISERDGSAGGAQYF.

The chain recombines TRBV5-4 with TRBJ1-1; the match to TRBD1 covers 12 bases. The V segment lost 5 bases and the J segment 7 bases; nucleotides outside the gene matches: 6. Germline V gene lookup returns CDR1 SGHNT and CDR2 YYREEE (reference sequence). The CDR3 length is 14 residues. In nucleotides, the CDR3 is TGTGCCAGCAGACCCGGGACAGGGGGCGTTGAAGCTTTCTTT. This sequence encodes CASRPGTGGVEAFF.

The genes are TRBV5-1 and TRBJ2-2; the D gene is possibly TRBD1 (6 bases). The CDR3 contains 15 residues. V lost 3 bases to trimming and J lost 7 bases, with 16 bases between them. Germline V gives CDR1 SGHRS, CDR2 YFSETQ. The CDR3 protein is CASSYSGDFSGELFF. For the CDR3, the DNA is TGCGCCAGCAGCTATTCAGGGGATTTCAGCGGGGAGCTGTTTTTT.

The table lists this clone with a count of one. The rearrangement uses TRBV7-9 and TRBJ2-7, with D possibly TRBD1 on 6 matching bases. The V and J ends lost 5 bases and 7 bases respectively, with 21 bases between them. CDR1 is SEHNR and CDR2 is FQNEAQ in the germline V gene (reference sequence). There are 15 residues in the CDR3. The CDR3 DNA reads as TGTGCCAGCAGCCCAGGACAGCCGGCTCGAAGGGAGCAGTACTTC. Translating gives CASSPGQPARREQYF.

The chain couples TRBV19 to TRBJ1-1; 10 bases are a match to TRBD1. The CDR3 loop spans 15 amino acids. Germline assignment: CDR1 LNHDA and CDR2 SQIVND (reference sequence). Trimming cost V 5 bases and J 4 bases; bases outside gene matches: 7. The CDR3 DNA reads TGTGCCAGTAGTTTGACAGGGGGCTGGGGCACTGAAGCTTTCTTT. It specifies CASSLTGGWGTEAFF.

The chain uses TRBV28 and TRBJ1-1; maybe TRBD1 (5 bases). Germline V gene lookup returns CDR1 MDHEN and CDR2 SYDVKM. V lost 10 bases and J lost 1, with 16 bases in between. This CDR3 has 14 residues. CDR3 DNA: TGTGCCACCGTTAGTTGGGGCCAGAACACTGAAGCTTTCTTT. Its protein is CATVSWGQNTEAFF.

The CDR3 DNA is TGTGCTACGGGGGGACGGGGGGTTGGAGATACGCAGTATTTT. Encoded protein: CATGGRGVGDTQYF. The rearrangement joins TRBV27 to TRBJ2-3, with 7 bases lining up with TRBD2. The CDR3 covers 14 residues. Germline V lookup: CDR1 MNHEY, CDR2 SMNVEV (reference sequence).

In this sample, this clone turned up once. The chain carries TRBV5-1 and TRBJ2-2, with TRBD1 as a possible D gene (6 bases). Per germline, CDR1 SGHRS and CDR2 YFSETQ. There are 13 residues in the CDR3. The V and J ends lost 4 bases and 7 bases respectively, with 11 bases between them. The CDR3 protein is CASSPQGHGELFF. The CDR3 nucleotides read TGCGCCAGCAGCCCCCAGGGACACGGGGAGCTGTTTTTT.

This rearrangement joins TRBV18 to TRBJ1-2; weak D call: TRBD1 (5 bases). The V end lost 0 bases, the J end lost 4 bases, and 15 bases lay between the germline ends. Germline CDR1 and CDR2: KGHSH and LQKENI. This CDR3 has 16 amino acids. DNA of the CDR3: TGTGCCAGCTCACCACCGCGGGCCCGGGGGGGCTATGGCTACACCTTC. Protein sequence: CASSPPRARGGYGYTF.